This record covers a single TCR beta chain. The sample carries other DNA sequences with the same CDR3. In the CD4+ fraction, cells were divided into CD45RA+ naive and CD45RA-negative memory subsets. Template for every sorted-subset replicate PCR totaled 200 to 250 ng DNA, roughly 30,000 T cell genomes. The method was immunoSEQ multiplex PCR; TCRdb's version includes in-frame clones alone and lacks a portion of them. The data contain 2,500,000 or so clones, around 92% of them singletons. The data stem from a study of shared clonotypes between healthy human individuals. This CDR3 is 12 amino acids long. Trimming removed 6 bases at V and 2 bases at J, with 8 bases between. The germline CDR1 and CDR2 sequences are MDHEN and SYDVKM.

Sequencing used naive CD4+ T cells from PBMCs. This sample's subset: CD45RA+ positively selected. The receptor comes from a man aged 18 to 35 in good health. Some clones in this sample may be carry-over from other donors' samples. The chain uses TRBV28 and TRBJ2-7, with D unresolved. The CDR3 region has the DNA TGTGCCAGCAGCCCTAGACCCTACGAGCAGTACTTC. Translating gives CASSPRPYEQYF.